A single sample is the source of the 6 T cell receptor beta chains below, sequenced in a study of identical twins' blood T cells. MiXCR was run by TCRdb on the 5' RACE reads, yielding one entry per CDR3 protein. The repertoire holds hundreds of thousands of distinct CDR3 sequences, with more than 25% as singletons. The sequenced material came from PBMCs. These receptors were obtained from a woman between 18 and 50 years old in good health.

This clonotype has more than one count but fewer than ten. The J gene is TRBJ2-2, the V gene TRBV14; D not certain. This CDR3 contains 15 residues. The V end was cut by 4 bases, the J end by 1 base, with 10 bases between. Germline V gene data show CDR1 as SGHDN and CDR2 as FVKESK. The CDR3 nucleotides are TGTGCCAGCAGCCCAACTACCTGGAACACCGGGGAGCTGTTTTTT. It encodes CASSPTTWNTGELFF.

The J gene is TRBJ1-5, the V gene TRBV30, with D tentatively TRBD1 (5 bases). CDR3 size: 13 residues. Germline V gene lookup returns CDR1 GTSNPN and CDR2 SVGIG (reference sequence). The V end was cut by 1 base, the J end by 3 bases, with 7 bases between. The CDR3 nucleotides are TGTGCCTGGAGTGGGGACGTCAATCAGCCCCAGCATTTT. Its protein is CAWSGDVNQPQHF.

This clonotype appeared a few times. CDR3 region: CAISHAGSAGYTF. The DNA of the CDR3 is TGTGCCATCAGCCACGCCGGTAGTGCTGGCTACACCTTC. This sequence joins TRBV10-3 and TRBJ1-2; D not resolved. The germline V gene encodes CDR1 ENHRY and CDR2 SYGVKD. This CDR3 spans 13 amino acids. Trimming removed 6 bases from V and 7 bases from J, with 15 bases in between.

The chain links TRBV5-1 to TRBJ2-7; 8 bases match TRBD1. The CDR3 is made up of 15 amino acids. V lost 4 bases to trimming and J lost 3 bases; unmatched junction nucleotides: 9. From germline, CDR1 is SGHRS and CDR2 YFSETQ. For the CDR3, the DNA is TGCGCCAGCAGCCAGACAGGGGATAGTCTCTACGAGCAGTACTTC. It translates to CASSQTGDSLYEQYF.

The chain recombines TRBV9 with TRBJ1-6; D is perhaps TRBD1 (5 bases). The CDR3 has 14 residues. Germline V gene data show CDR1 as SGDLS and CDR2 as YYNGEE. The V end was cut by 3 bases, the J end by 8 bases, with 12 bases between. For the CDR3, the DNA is TGTGCCAGCAGCGAGACAGTAGGGGATTCACCCCTCCACTTT. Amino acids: CASSETVGDSPLHF.

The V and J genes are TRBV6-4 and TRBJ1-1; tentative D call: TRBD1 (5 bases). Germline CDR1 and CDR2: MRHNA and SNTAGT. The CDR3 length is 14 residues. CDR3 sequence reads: CGTPAPRASTEAFF. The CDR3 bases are TGTGGGACACCGGCTCCTAGAGCGAGCACTGAAGCTTTCTTT.